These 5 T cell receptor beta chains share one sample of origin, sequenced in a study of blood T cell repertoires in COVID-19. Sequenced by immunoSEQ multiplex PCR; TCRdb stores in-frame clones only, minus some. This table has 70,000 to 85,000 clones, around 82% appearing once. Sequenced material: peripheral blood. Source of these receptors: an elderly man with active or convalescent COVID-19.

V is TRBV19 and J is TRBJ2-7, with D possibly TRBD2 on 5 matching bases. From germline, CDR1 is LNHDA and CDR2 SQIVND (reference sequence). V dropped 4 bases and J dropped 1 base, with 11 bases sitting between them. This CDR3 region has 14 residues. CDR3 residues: CASSKADFSYEQYF. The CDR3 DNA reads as TGTGCCAGTAGTAAAGCGGATTTTTCCTACGAGCAGTACTTC.

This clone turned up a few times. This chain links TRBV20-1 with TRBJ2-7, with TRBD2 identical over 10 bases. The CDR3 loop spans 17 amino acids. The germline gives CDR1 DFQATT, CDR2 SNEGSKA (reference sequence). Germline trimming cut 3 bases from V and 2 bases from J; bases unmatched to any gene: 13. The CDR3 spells CSASTLAGGLYAYEQYF. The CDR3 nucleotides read TGCAGTGCTAGTACTTTAGCGGGGGGTCTATATGCCTACGAGCAGTACTTC.

CDR3 in DNA: TGTGCCAGTAGTAGCTACCGGGACAGTCACACTGAAGCTTTCTTT. Its translation is CASSSYRDSHTEAFF. The gene calls are TRBV19 and TRBJ1-1; 7 nucleotides agree with TRBD1. The germline gives CDR1 LNHDA, CDR2 SQIVND (reference sequence). The CDR3 covers 15 residues. With V trimmed by 4 bases and J by 3 bases, 8 bases remained unmatched. The whole variable domain, filled in from reference TRBV19 and TRBJ1-1, reads DGGITQSPKYLFRKEGQNVTLSCEQNLNHDAMYWYRQDPGQGLRLIYYSQIVNDFQKGDIAEGYSVSREKKESFPLTVTSAQKNPTAFYLCASSSYRDSHTEAFFGQGTRLTVV.

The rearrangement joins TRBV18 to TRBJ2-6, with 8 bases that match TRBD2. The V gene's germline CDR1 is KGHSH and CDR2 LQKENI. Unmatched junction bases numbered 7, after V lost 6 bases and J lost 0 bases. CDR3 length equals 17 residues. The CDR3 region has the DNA TGTGCCAGCTCGCCTTTTAGCGGGAACTCTGGGGCCAACGTCCTGACTTTC. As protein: CASSPFSGNSGANVLTF. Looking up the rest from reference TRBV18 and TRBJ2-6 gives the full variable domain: NAGVMQNPRHLVRRRGQEARLRCSPMKGHSHVYWYRQLPEEGLKFMVYLQKENIIDESGMPKERFSAEFPKEGPSILRIQQVVRGDSAAYFCASSPFSGNSGANVLTFGAGSRLTVL.

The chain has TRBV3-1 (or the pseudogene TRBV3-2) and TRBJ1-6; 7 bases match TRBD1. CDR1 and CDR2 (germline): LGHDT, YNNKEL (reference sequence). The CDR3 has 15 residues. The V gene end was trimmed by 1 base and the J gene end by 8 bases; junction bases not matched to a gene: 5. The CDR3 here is CASSQGQQGHSPLHF. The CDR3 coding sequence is TGTGCCAGCAGCCAAGGCCAACAGGGGCATTCACCCCTCCACTTT.